The T cell receptor (beta chain) described here comes from a study of T cell repertoires in cytomegalovirus infection. Study-wide background: Public TCR beta signatures marked donors with CMV infection and the matching HLA. Findings and limits, study-wide: The ex vivo response showed dominance by HLA-C-restricted CMV-specific TCR beta clonotypes. Pooled public TCR beta family frequency picked out CMV carriers with the relevant HLA.

Note on this clonotype: Antigen specificity is unknown.

TCRdb processed the reads anew with MiXCR; each CDR3 protein has one entry. The table lists about 740,000 distinct CDR3 sequences, under 40% of them singletons. This clonotype was sampled from a human donor in good health (CMV status not recorded). Some clones in this sample may be carry-over from other donors' samples. Sequences were obtained from PBMCs.

In nucleotides, the CDR3 is TGTGCCAGCAGTTACTCGGGGGCGATAGCCAAAAACATTCAGTACTTC. Translation: CASSYSGAIAKNIQYF. The chain carries TRBV6-6 and TRBJ2-4, with D possibly TRBD1 on 6 matching bases. Germline-derived CDR1 and CDR2 are MNHNY and SVGAGI (reference sequence). Trimming took off 0 bases at V and 0 bases at J, with 9 bases between the two ends. This CDR3 contains 16 residues.